A selection of T cell receptor beta chains follows, all from one sample in a study of blood T cells in healthy people across ages. TCRdb independently ran MiXCR on the 5' RACE reads; one entry per CDR3 protein. Counted here are over 1,500,000 distinct CDR3 sequences, around 50% occurring once; the ten biggest clones make up less than 2.5%. The sample taken for sequencing was blood. The receptors shown here come from a woman in her 40s in good health. Each CDR3 is given with its conserved first and last residue. D genes are given only for firm matches. Clone size is not always given. Where it is, it says once, few, many or a class for expanded clones.

J | V | size | D | CDR3 | DNA
TRBJ2-1 | TRBV7-2 | few | TRBD2 | CASSRYSGLAGARDEQFF | TGTGCCAGCAGCCGATACTCCGGACTAGCGGGGGCCAGGGATGAGCAGTTCTTC
TRBJ1-2 | TRBV6-6 | few | TRBD1 | CASSETGQGYGYTF | TGTGCCAGCAGCGAAACGGGACAGGGCTATGGCTACACCTTC
TRBJ2-6 | TRBV6-1 | once | TRBD1 | CASSPTGDRVGANVLTF | TGTGCCAGCAGTCCGACCGGGGACAGGGTTGGGGCCAACGTCCTGACTTTC
TRBJ2-5 | TRBV6-2/TRBV6-3 | few | TRBD1 | CASSYSTGTKETQYF | TGTGCCAGCAGTTACTCGACAGGGACCAAAGAGACCCAGTACTTC
TRBJ2-3 | TRBV20-1 | - | - | CSAREGPPSTDTQYF | TGCAGTGCTAGAGAGGGGCCGCCCAGCACAGATACGCAGTATTTT
TRBJ2-1 | TRBV12-3/TRBV12-4 | - | TRBD2 | CASSLALGASGGSNNEQFF | TGTGCCAGCAGTTTAGCGCTCGGGGCTAGCGGGGGGTCCAACAATGAGCAGTTCTTC
TRBJ2-5 | TRBV29-1 | few | - | CSVDRQSNQETQYF | TGCAGCGTTGATCGTCAGTCAAACCAAGAGACCCAGTACTTC
TRBJ1-2 | TRBV20-1 | - | - | CSVQGVESLRVYTF | TGCAGTGTGCAAGGGGTGGAAAGTCTACGGGTCTACACCTTC
TRBJ2-1 | TRBV2 | - | TRBD2 | CARGLAVTGEQFF | TGTGCCAGGGGACTAGCGGTTACGGGTGAGCAGTTCTTC
TRBJ2-1 | TRBV27 | once | TRBD2 | CASSPVPGLAGGIYNEQFF | TGTGCTAGCAGCCCGGTCCCGGGACTAGCGGGGGGCATCTACAATGAGCAGTTCTTC
TRBJ2-3 | TRBV20-1 | few | - | CSAPRGRLDTQYF | TGCAGTGCCCCACGGGGGCGGTTGGATACGCAGTATTTT
TRBJ2-3 | TRBV6-2/TRBV6-3 | - | TRBD2 | CASSYLSPGLAPDTQYF | TGTGCCAGCAGTTACCTCTCACCGGGACTAGCGCCAGATACGCAGTATTTT
TRBJ2-3 | TRBV7-2 | - | - | CASSLRDSEDPADTQYF | TGTGCCAGCAGCCTACGGGACTCGGAGGACCCCGCAGATACGCAGTATTTT
TRBJ2-2 | TRBV25-1 | - | - | CASNRLSGELFF | TGTGCCAGCAACCGACTCTCCGGGGAGCTGTTTTTT
TRBJ2-1 | TRBV6-1 | - | TRBD2 | CASSEVLVTSGSFAEQFF | TGTGCCAGCAGTGAGGTTCTTGTGACTAGCGGGAGTTTTGCTGAGCAGTTCTTC
TRBJ2-1 | TRBV20-1 | - | TRBD2 | CSASQGLAESIYNEQFF | TGCAGTGCTAGCCAGGGACTAGCGGAATCTATCTACAATGAGCAGTTCTTC
TRBJ1-2 | TRBV29-1 | - | - | CSVALGGGGNGYTF | TGCAGCGTTGCCCTTGGGGGCGGGGGAAATGGCTACACCTTC
TRBJ1-2 | TRBV5-5 | - | - | CASSLVRREYGYTF | TGTGCCAGCAGCTTAGTCCGGAGGGAGTATGGCTACACCTTC
TRBJ2-7 | TRBV25-1 | few | - | CASTYEQYF | TGTGCCAGCACCTACGAGCAGTACTTC
TRBJ2-5 | TRBV20-1 | - | TRBD2 | CSAIKPGEGETQYF | TGCAGTGCTATCAAGCCCGGGGAGGGAGAGACCCAGTACTTC
TRBJ2-3 | TRBV6-1 | - | - | CASSELKTSTDTQYF | TGTGCCAGCAGTGAACTCAAGACTAGCACAGATACGCAGTATTTT